This passage covers 23 T cell receptor beta chains from one sample sequenced in a study of blood T cells in healthy people across ages. Combining a sample-barcoded 5' primer with a J-beta primer mix, a second PCR ran for roughly 6 to 12 cycles. Each CDR3 protein gets one entry after TCRdb re-called the 5' RACE reads with MiXCR. The data contain 1,500,000 or so distinct CDR3 sequences, roughly 43% of them singletons. The sequencing input was blood. The receptors shown here come from a woman between 18 and 29 years old in good health.

V is TRBV20-1 and J is TRBJ2-1; perhaps D is TRBD1 or TRBD2 (5 bases each). There are 13 residues in the CDR3. The V gene's germline CDR1 is DFQATT and CDR2 SNEGSKA (reference sequence). The V and J ends lost 6 bases and 8 bases respectively, with 17 bases between them. This chain's CDR3 is CSAEGRRAHEQFF. CDR3 DNA sequence: TGCAGTGCCGAGGGGCGGAGAGCCCATGAGCAGTTCTTC.

This clonotype occurred a few times. The gene calls are TRBV29-1 and TRBJ2-5; a possible D gene is TRBD1 (5 bases). Germline V gene lookup returns CDR1 SQVTM and CDR2 ANQGSEA. The V end was cut by 8 bases, the J end by 3 bases, with 13 bases between. This CDR3 comprises 12 residues. CDR3 region: CSLQGLEETQYF. The CDR3 DNA is TGCAGCCTCCAGGGTTTAGAAGAGACCCAGTACTTC.

The chain couples TRBV20-1 to TRBJ1-1; 7 nucleotides match TRBD1. V was pared by 5 bases and J by 1 base, with 7 bases of the junction left unmatched. CDR3 size: 14 residues. Germline assignment: CDR1 DFQATT and CDR2 SNEGSKA (reference sequence). CDR3 protein: CSAPGDRENTEAFF. The CDR3 DNA reads TGCAGTGCTCCCGGGGACAGAGAGAACACTGAAGCTTTCTTT.

This clonotype was detected a few times. The chain uses TRBV3-1 and TRBJ2-7; maybe TRBD2 (5 bases). There are 13 residues in the CDR3. Germline lookup yields CDR1 LGHDT and CDR2 YNNKEL (reference sequence). The germline V and J ends were trimmed by 3 bases and 4 bases, with 10 bases remaining between them. CDR3 nucleotide sequence: TGTGCCAGCAGCCATCGCGGACTTTACGAGCAGTACTTC. It encodes CASSHRGLYEQYF.

As concerns this clonotype: This may come from a read error, since a much larger clone is one base off. V usage is TRBV7-3 and J usage is TRBJ2-1, with 9 bases lining up with TRBD2. Germline V gives CDR1 SGHTA, CDR2 FQGTGA. This CDR3 spans 16 amino acids. The trim removed 5 bases at V and 0 bases at J, leaving 5 bases unmatched. The CDR3, as DNA: TGTGCCAGCAGCATCGGACTAGCGAGCTCCTACAATGAGCAGTTCTTC. It specifies CASSIGLASSYNEQFF.

This clonotype was observed a few times. The V call is TRBV7-2, the J call TRBJ2-1, with a weak D call TRBD2 (5 bases). Germline CDR1 reads SGHTA; CDR2 reads FQGNSA. The CDR3 sequence is 16 residues long. The V gene lost 5 bases and the J gene lost 5 bases, with 19 bases spanning the gap. CDR3 amino acids: CASSKSGLNSHNEQFF. CDR3 DNA sequence: TGTGCCAGCAGCAAATCCGGACTGAACAGTCACAATGAGCAGTTCTTC.

The rearrangement links TRBV12-3 or TRBV12-4 to TRBJ2-1, with TRBD2 matching 9 bases. J gave up 12 bases and V 5 bases, and 8 bases lay outside the gene matches. This CDR3 region has 13 residues. The CDR3: CASSVVLAGRQFF. CDR3 DNA: TGTGCCAGCAGTGTTGTACTAGCGGGCCGGCAGTTCTTC.

This clonotype was detected many times. The genes are TRBV27 and TRBJ2-7; 9 bases are shared with TRBD1. J lost 4 bases, V lost 6 bases, and 7 bases had no gene match. The CDR3 is made up of 14 amino acids. The germline gives CDR1 MNHEY, CDR2 SMNVEV (reference sequence). The CDR3 DNA reads TGTGCCAGCAGCTTAACAGGGGGCGCTTACGAGCAGTACTTC. This codes for CASSLTGGAYEQYF.

The V and J genes are TRBV29-1 and TRBJ1-1; TRBD1 is a possible D gene (6 bases). Germline V gene lookup returns CDR1 SQVTM and CDR2 ANQGSEA. The CDR3 has 12 residues. V was trimmed by 6 bases and J by 6 bases, leaving 14 bases between them. In DNA, the CDR3 is TGCAGCGTCAATTACAGGGCTTCTGAAGCTTTCTTT. The encoded protein is CSVNYRASEAFF.

V and J are TRBV2 and TRBJ2-5; 9 bases are a match to TRBD2. This CDR3 contains 14 residues. CDR1 SNHLY and CDR2 FYNNEI come from the germline V gene. V trimming: 6 bases; J trimming: 5 bases; junction bases outside the gene matches: 7. CDR3 amino acids: CASRNQRGDETQYF. The CDR3 coding sequence is TGTGCCAGCAGAAATCAGCGGGGGGATGAGACCCAGTACTTC.

This clonotype was picked up a small number of times. The chain carries TRBV12-3 or TRBV12-4 and TRBJ1-2, with 8 bases aligning to TRBD1. The CDR3 is 15 residues long. V lost 5 bases to trimming and J lost 8 bases; unmatched junction nucleotides: 13. CDR3: CASSTQGQGLRGYTF. The CDR3 DNA is TGTGCCAGCAGTACACAAGGACAGGGTCTACGGGGCTACACCTTC.

In regard to this clonotype: Since a much larger clone is just one base distant, this may be a read error. The chain joins TRBV4-1 to TRBJ2-5, with a possible D match to TRBD2 (5 bases). The V gene's germline CDR1 is MGHRA and CDR2 YSYEKL. Trimming took off 0 bases at V and 11 bases at J, with 19 bases between the two ends. This CDR3 contains 15 residues. The CDR3, as DNA: TGCGCCAGCAGCCAAGAACGGGGATCGTGGAATGAGCAGTACTTC. This sequence encodes CASSQERGSWNEQYF.

This clonotype was observed a handful of times. The chain links TRBV7-2 to TRBJ2-1, with 8 bases matching TRBD1. Trimming at V came to 5 bases and at J to 7 bases, leaving 10 bases not matched to a gene. Germline-derived CDR1 and CDR2 are SGHTA and FQGNSA. This CDR3 is built from 15 residues. The DNA of the CDR3 is TGTGCCAGCAGCCCGGACAGGGCCCTACGGAATGAGCAGTTCTTC. Protein sequence: CASSPDRALRNEQFF.

This clonotype has ten or more counts. This chain joins TRBV7-9 and TRBJ2-1; 7 nucleotides align to TRBD2. J lost 0 bases, V lost 5 bases, and 7 bases had no gene match. This CDR3 has 16 amino acids. CDR1 and CDR2 from the germline V gene are SEHNR and FQNEAQ (reference sequence). This CDR3 reads CASSPLAVSSYNEQFF. Written as DNA, the CDR3 is TGTGCCAGCAGCCCGCTAGCGGTGAGCTCCTACAATGAGCAGTTCTTC.

A few counts support this clonotype. The chain uses TRBV7-8 and TRBJ2-5, with D perhaps TRBD2 (6 bases). This CDR3 is 18 amino acids long. V was trimmed by 5 bases and J by 2 bases, leaving 24 bases between them. CDR1 and CDR2 (germline): SGHVS, FQNEAQ. This CDR3 reads CASSKTLAPPGEQETQYF. CDR3 in DNA: TGTGCCAGCAGCAAAACCCTAGCCCCCCCGGGGGAACAAGAGACCCAGTACTTC.

This clonotype came up a few times. CDR3 nucleotides: TGTGCCAGCAGAGGACTAGCGGGGAAAGTAGACGAGCAGTACTTC. Amino acids: CASRGLAGKVDEQYF. The rearrangement links TRBV6-2 or TRBV6-3 to TRBJ2-7, with TRBD2 matching over 12 bases. The trim removed 6 bases at V and 5 bases at J, leaving 8 bases unmatched. The CDR3 contains 15 residues. CDR1 and CDR2 (germline): MNHEY, SVGEGT.

This chain joins TRBV10-3 and TRBJ1-5; D possibly corresponds to TRBD1 (5 bases). The CDR3 runs to 17 residues. Germline V lookup: CDR1 ENHRY, CDR2 SYGVKD. The V and J ends lost 3 bases and 3 bases respectively, with 18 bases between them. CDR3 amino acids: CAISEGEGGAINQPQHF. CDR3 nucleotides: TGTGCCATCAGTGAAGGGGAGGGCGGCGCGATCAATCAGCCCCAGCATTTT.

This sequence joins TRBV12-3 or TRBV12-4 and TRBJ1-5, with D maybe TRBD1 (5 bases). V was clipped by 5 bases and J by 6 bases, with 11 bases between them. This CDR3 is built from 13 residues. The CDR3 protein is CASSPGFGQPQHF. The CDR3 DNA reads TGTGCCAGCAGTCCAGGGTTCGGTCAGCCCCAGCATTTT.

This clonotype was counted between two and nine times. The chain links TRBV5-8 to TRBJ2-1; D gene unclear. Germline V gene sequence: CDR1 SGHTS, CDR2 YDEGEE. This CDR3 comprises 15 residues. Deletions cut 1 base from V and 0 bases from J, with 8 bases between. The chain's CDR3 is CASSLRLSSYNEQFF. CDR3 coding DNA: TGTGCCAGCAGCTTGCGGCTAAGCTCCTACAATGAGCAGTTCTTC.

This clonotype has more than one count but fewer than ten. The J gene is TRBJ1-2, the V gene TRBV20-1; 8 bases map to TRBD1. Germline V CDR1 and CDR2: DFQATT, SNEGSKA (reference sequence). The CDR3 has 15 residues. V shed 0 bases, J shed 5 bases, and the junction held 8 bases outside the gene matches. This CDR3 is CSARDPGGWEYGYTF. CDR3 DNA sequence: TGCAGTGCTAGAGATCCAGGGGGCTGGGAATATGGCTACACCTTC.

This clonotype appeared a few times. The chain is built from TRBV24-1 and TRBJ2-1, with TRBD2 matching over 7 bases. This CDR3 has 14 residues. CDR1 KGHDR and CDR2 SFDVKD come from the germline V gene. Germline trimming cut 9 bases from V and 0 bases from J; bases unmatched to any gene: 4. The CDR3 here is CATSRTSSYNEQFF. CDR3 bases: TGTGCCACCTCCAGGACTAGCTCCTACAATGAGCAGTTCTTC.

The chain combines TRBV6-2 or TRBV6-3 with TRBJ2-3; a possible D gene is TRBD2 (6 bases). Germline V gene sequence: CDR1 MNHEY, CDR2 SVGEGT. The ends were cut back, 8 bases at V and 6 bases at J, with 24 bases in the middle. This CDR3 is 16 amino acids long. The DNA for the CDR3 is TGTGCCAGCTCCAACATGGAGGGCTACCACAAGGATACGCAGTATTTT. Its protein product is CASSNMEGYHKDTQYF.

As regards this clonotype: A read error may produce the germline difference seen at one junction end. This rearrangement joins TRBV13 to TRBJ1-1, with D unclear. Germline lookup yields CDR1 PRHDT and CDR2 FYEKMQ (reference sequence). The CDR3 covers 15 residues. The CDR3 here is CASSSGAGAGTEAIF. The CDR3 coding sequence is TGTGCCAGCAGCTCCGGAGCCGGTGCGGGAACTGAAGCTATCTTT.